This record concerns one T cell receptor beta chain sequence. TCRdb used MiXCR to reprocess the 5' RACE reads, holding one entry per CDR3 protein. The repertoire holds about 530,000 distinct CDR3 sequences, with nearly 15% as singletons. The length of the CDR3 is 16 residues. Trimming cost V 5 bases and J 8 bases; bases outside gene matches: 16. Germline assignment: CDR1 SGHRS and CDR2 YFSETQ. This entry comes from a study of identical twins. This sample was also put to use in a study of yellow fever vaccine responses in identical twins.

The specimen was CD4+ T cells sorted from blood. The sequence was collected from a woman in her late teens or twenties in good health. The V and J genes are TRBV5-1 and TRBJ2-1; 7 bases are a match to TRBD2. CDR3 DNA sequence: TGCGCCAGCAGAAGCCCGGGGCTAGCGGATAACGATGAGCAGTTCTTC. It translates to CASRSPGLADNDEQFF.